This T cell receptor (beta chain) was sequenced for a study of spatial heterogeneity in lung cancer. Study-level background: The donors comprised some 72 untreated early-stage non-small cell lung cancer patients. The authors sequenced available follow-up PBMC samples, taken a median of roughly two years after resection.

The CDR3 spans 17 residues. The ends were cut back, 3 bases at V and 4 bases at J, with 16 bases in the middle. Germline V gene data show CDR1 as KGHSH and CDR2 as LQKENI. A unique molecular identifier was attached to every TCR cDNA molecule. TCRdb independently ran MiXCR on the 5' RACE reads; one entry per CDR3 protein. The sample contains around 44,000 distinct CDR3 sequences, about 10% of which appear only once. Specified time point: blood at routine non-recurrence follow-up after resection. Unsorted tumor, nontumor lung tissue or cryopreserved PBMC supplied the whole RNA. This clonotype was recorded a few times.

The genes are TRBV18 and TRBJ2-6; no reliable D call. The sequences come from PBMCs, collected at follow-up. This sequence originates from a female donor with early-stage non-small cell lung cancer. This CDR3 reads CASSPSIRYTGANVLTF. CDR3 in DNA: TGTGCCAGCTCACCTTCCATAAGGTATACGGGGGCCAACGTCCTGACTTTC.